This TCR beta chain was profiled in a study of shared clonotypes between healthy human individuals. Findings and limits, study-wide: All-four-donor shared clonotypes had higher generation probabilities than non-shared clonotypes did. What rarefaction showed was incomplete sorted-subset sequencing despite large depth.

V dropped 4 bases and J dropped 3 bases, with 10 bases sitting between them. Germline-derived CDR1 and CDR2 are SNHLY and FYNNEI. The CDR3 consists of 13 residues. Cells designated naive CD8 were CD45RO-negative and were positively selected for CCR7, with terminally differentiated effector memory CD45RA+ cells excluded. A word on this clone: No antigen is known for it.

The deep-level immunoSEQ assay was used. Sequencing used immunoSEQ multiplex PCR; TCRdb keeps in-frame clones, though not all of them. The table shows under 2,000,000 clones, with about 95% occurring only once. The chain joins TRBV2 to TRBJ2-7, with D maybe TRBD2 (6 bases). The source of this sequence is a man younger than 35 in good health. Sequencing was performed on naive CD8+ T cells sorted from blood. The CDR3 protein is CASSGRLDYEQYF. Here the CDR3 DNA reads TGTGCCAGCAGTGGCCGACTAGACTACGAGCAGTACTTC.